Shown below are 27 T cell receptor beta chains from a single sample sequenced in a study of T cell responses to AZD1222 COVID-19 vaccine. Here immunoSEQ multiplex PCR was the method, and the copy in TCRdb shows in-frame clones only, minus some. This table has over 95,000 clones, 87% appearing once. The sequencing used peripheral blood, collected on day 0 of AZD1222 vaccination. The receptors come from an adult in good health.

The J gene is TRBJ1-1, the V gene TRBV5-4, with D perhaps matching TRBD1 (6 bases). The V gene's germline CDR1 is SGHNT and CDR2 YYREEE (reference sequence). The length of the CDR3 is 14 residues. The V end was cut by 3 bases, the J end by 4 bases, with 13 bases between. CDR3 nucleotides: TGTGCCAGCAGCTCGGGACAACTTGGCACTGAAGCTTTCTTT. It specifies CASSSGQLGTEAFF.

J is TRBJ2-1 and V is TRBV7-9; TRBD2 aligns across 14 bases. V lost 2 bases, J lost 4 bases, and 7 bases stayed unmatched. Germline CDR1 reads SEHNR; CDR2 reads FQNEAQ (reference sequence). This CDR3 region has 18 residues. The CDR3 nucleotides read TGTGCCAGCAGCTTATGGGGGACTAGCGGGAGATTATACAATGAGCAGTTCTTC. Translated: CASSLWGTSGRLYNEQFF. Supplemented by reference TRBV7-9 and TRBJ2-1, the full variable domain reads DTGVSQNPRHKITKRGQNVTFRCDPISEHNRLYWYRQTLGQGPEFLTYFQNEAQLEKSRLLSDRFSAERPKGSFSTLEIQRTEQGDSAMYLCASSLWGTSGRLYNEQFFGPGTRLTVL.

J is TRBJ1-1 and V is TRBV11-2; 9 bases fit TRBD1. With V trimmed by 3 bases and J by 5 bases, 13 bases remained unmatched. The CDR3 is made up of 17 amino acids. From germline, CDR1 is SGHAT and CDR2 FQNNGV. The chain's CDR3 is CASSLGYRGPPRTEAFF. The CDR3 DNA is TGTGCCAGCAGCTTGGGTTACAGGGGGCCCCCCCGGACTGAAGCTTTCTTT.

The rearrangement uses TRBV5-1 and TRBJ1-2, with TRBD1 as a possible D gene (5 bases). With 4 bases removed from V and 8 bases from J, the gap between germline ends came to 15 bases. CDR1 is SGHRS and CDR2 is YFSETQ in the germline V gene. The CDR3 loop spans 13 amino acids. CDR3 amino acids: CASSETGGGGYTF. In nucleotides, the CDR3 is TGCGCCAGCAGCGAAACCGGGGGAGGGGGCTACACCTTC.

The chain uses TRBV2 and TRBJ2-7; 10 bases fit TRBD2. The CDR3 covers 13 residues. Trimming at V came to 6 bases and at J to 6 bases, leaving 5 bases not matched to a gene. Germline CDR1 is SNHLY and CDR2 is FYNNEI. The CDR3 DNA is TGTGCCAGCAGAGCTAGCGGGAGTTCCGAGCAGTACTTC. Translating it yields CASRASGSSEQYF.

The chain's CDR3 is CASTSSSLVSSYEQYF. The CDR3, as DNA: TGCGCCAGCACCTCCTCCTCCCTAGTATCCTCCTACGAGCAGTACTTC. The chain has TRBV10-1 and TRBJ2-7; D is undetermined. The CDR3 extends over 16 amino acids. Germline V gene data show CDR1 as WNHNN and CDR2 as SYGVQD (reference sequence). The V gene lost 7 bases and the J gene lost 0 bases, with 19 bases spanning the gap.

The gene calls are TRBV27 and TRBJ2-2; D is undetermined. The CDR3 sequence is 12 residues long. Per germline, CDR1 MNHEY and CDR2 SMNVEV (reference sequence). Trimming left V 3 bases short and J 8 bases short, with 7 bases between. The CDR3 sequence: CASSFPAGELFF. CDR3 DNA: TGTGCCAGCAGTTTTCCGGCGGGGGAGCTGTTTTTT.

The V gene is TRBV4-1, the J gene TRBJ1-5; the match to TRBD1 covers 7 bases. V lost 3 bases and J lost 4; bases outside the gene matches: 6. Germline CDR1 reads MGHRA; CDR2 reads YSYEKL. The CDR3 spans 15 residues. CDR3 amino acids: CASSHRTGYNQPQHF. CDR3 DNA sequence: TGCGCCAGCAGCCACAGGACAGGCTATAATCAGCCCCAGCATTTT.

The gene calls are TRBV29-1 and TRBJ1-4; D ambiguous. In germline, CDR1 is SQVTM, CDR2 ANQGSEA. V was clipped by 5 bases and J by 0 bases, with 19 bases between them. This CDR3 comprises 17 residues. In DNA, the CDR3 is TGCAGCGTTAAGGACGTGGGGAGGGTAACAACTAATGAAAAACTGTTTTTT. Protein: CSVKDVGRVTTNEKLFF. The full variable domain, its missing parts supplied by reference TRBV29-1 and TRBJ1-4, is SAVISQKPSRDICQRGTSLTIQCQVDSQVTMMFWYRQQPGQSLTLIATANQGSEATYESGFVIDKFPISRPNLTFSTLTVSNMSPEDSSIYLCSVKDVGRVTTNEKLFFGSGTQLSVL.

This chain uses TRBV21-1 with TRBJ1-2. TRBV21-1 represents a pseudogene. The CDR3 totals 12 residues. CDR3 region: CASRGRYYGYTF. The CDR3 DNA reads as TGTGCCAGCAGGGGGAGGTACTATGGCTACACCTTC.

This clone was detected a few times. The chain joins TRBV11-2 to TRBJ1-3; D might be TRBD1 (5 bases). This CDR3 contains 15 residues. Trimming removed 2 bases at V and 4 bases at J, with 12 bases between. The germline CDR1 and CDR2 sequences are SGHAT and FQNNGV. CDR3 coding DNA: TGTGCCAGCAGCTTACTAGGGACCCTAGGAAACACCATATATTTT. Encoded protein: CASSLLGTLGNTIYF.

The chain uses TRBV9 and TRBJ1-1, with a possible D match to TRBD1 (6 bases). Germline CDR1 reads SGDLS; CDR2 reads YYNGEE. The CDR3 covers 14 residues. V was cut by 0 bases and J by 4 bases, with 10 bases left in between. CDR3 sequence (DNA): TGTGCCAGCAGCGTAGCAGGGGCGAGCACTGAAGCTTTCTTT. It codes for CASSVAGASTEAFF. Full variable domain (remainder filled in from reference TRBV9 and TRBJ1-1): DSGVTQTPKHLITATGQRVTLRCSPRSGDLSVYWYQQSLDQGLQFLIQYYNGEERAKGNILERFSAQQFPDLHSELNLSSLELGDSALYFCASSVAGASTEAFFGQGTRLTVV.

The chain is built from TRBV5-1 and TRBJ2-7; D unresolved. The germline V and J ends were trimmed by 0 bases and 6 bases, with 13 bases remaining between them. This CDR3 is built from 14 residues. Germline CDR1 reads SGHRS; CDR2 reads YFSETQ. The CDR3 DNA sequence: TGCGCCAGCAGCTTGGCCGGCTACATCGGCGAGCAGTACTTC. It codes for CASSLAGYIGEQYF.

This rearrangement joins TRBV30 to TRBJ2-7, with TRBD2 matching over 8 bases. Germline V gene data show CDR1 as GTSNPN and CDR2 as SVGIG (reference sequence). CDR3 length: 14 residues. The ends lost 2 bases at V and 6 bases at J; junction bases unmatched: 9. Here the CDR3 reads CAWSLIAGLREQYF. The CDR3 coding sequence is TGTGCCTGGAGTCTAATAGCGGGACTTCGCGAGCAGTACTTC.

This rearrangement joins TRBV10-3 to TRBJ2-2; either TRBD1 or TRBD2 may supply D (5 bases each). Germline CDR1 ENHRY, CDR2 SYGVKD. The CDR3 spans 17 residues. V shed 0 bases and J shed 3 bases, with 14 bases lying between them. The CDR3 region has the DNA TGTGCCATCAGTGAGTCTTTGCCGGGACGGCACACCGGGGAGCTGTTTTTT. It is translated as CAISESLPGRHTGELFF.

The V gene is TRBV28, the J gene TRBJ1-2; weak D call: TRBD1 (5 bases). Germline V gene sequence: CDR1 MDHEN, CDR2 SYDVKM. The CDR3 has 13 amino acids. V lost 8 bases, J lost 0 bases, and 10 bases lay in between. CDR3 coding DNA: TGTGCCAGCGCACAGGACGCTAACTATGGCTACACCTTC. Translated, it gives CASAQDANYGYTF.

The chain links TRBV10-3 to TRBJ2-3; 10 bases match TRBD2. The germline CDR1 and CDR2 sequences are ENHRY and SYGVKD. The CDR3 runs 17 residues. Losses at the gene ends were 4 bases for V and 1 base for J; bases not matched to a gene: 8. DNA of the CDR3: TGTGCCATCAGTGGACTAGCGGGCAGAACTCGCACAGATACGCAGTATTTT. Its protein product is CAISGLAGRTRTDTQYF.

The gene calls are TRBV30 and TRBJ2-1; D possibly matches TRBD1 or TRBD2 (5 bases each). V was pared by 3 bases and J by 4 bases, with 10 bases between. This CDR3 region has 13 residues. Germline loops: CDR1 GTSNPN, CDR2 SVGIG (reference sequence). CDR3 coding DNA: TGTGCCTGGAGGGAGAGGGGATACAATGAGCAGTTCTTC. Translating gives CAWRERGYNEQFF.

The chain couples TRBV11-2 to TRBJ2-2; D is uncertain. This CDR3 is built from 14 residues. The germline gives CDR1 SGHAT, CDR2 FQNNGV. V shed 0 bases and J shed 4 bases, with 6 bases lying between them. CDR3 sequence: CASSLDRFTGELFF. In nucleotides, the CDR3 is TGTGCCAGCAGCTTAGATCGGTTCACCGGGGAGCTGTTTTTT. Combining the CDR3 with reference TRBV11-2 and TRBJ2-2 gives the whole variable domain EAGVAQSPRYKIIEKRQSVAFWCNPISGHATLYWYQQILGQGPKLLIQFQNNGVVDDSQLPKDRFSAERLKGVDSTLKIQPAKLEDSAVYLCASSLDRFTGELFFGEGSRLTVL.

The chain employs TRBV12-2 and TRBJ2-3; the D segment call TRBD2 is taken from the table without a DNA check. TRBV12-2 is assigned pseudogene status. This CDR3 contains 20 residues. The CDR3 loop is CASRDRFNLGTSGRVDTQYF. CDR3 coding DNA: TGTGCAAGTCGGGACCGGTTCAACCTCGGGACTAGCGGGAGGGTAGATACGCAGTATTTT.

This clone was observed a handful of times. CDR3 in amino acids: CATGGLVGNTEAFF. CDR3 nucleotides: TGTGCCACCGGCGGATTGGTCGGGAACACTGAAGCTTTCTTT. This chain links TRBV27 with TRBJ1-1; D remains unclear. Germline assignment: CDR1 MNHEY and CDR2 SMNVEV (reference sequence). The CDR3 covers 14 residues. The V gene lost 10 bases and the J gene lost 1 base, with 16 bases spanning the gap.

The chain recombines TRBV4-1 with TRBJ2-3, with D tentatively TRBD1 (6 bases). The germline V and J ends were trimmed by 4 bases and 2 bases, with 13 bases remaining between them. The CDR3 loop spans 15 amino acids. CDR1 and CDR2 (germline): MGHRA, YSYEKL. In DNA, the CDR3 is TGCGCCAGCAGCCTTTGGGGGCGGAACACAGATACGCAGTATTTT. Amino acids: CASSLWGRNTDTQYF.

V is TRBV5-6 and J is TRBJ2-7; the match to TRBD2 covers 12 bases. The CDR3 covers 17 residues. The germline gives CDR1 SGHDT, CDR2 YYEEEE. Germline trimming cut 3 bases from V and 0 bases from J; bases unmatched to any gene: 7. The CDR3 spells CASSSYRLAGASYEQYF. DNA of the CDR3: TGTGCCAGCAGCTCCTATAGACTAGCGGGAGCCTCCTACGAGCAGTACTTC. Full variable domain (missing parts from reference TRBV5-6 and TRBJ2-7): DAGVTQSPTHLIKTRGQQVTLRCSPKSGHDTVSWYQQALGQGPQFIFQYYEEEERQRGNFPDRFSGHQFPNYSSELNVNALLLGDSALYLCASSSYRLAGASYEQYFGPGTRLTVT.

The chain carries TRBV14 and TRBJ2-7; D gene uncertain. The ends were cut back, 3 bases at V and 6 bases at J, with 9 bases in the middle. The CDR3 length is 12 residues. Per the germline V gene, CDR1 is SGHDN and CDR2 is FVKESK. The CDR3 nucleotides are TGTGCCAGCAGCCAGCGTAGGTCCGAGCAGTACTTC. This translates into CASSQRRSEQYF.

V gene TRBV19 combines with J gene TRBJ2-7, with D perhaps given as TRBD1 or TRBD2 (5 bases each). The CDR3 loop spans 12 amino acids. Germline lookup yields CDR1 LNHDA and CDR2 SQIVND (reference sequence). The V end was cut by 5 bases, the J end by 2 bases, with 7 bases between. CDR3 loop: CASSPGPYEQYF. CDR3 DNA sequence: TGTGCCAGTAGTCCGGGGCCCTACGAGCAGTACTTC.

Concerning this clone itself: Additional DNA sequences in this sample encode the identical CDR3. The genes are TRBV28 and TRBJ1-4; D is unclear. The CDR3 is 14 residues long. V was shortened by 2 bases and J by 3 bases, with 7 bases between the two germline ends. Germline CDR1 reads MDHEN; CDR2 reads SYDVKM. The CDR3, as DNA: TGTGCCAGCAGTTTAGTCGGGTCTAATGAAAAACTGTTTTTT. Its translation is CASSLVGSNEKLFF.

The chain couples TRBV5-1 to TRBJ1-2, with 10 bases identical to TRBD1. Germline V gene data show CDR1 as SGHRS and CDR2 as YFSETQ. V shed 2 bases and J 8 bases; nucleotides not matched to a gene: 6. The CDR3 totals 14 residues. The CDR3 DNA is TGCGCCAGCAGCTTTACCGGGACAGGGGAAGGCTACACCTTC. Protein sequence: CASSFTGTGEGYTF. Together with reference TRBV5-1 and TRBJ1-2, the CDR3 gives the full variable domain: KAGVTQTPRYLIKTRGQQVTLSCSPISGHRSVSWYQQTPGQGLQFLFEYFSETQRNKGNFPGRFSGRQFSNSRSEMNVSTLELGDSALYLCASSFTGTGEGYTFGSGTRLTVV.